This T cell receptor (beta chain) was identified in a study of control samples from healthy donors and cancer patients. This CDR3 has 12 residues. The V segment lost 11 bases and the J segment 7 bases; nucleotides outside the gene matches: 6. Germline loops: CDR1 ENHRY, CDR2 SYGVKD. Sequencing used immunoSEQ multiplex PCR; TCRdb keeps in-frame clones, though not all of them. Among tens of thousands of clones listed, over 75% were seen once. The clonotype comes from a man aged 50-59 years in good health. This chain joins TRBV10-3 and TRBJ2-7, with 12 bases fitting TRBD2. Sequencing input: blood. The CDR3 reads CALRTSGEEQYF. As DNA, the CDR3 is TGTGCCCTTCGGACTAGCGGGGAGGAGCAGTACTTC.